The 27 T cell receptor beta chains listed next were all sequenced from one sample in a study of human thymus T cells. Assay: immunoSEQ multiplex PCR; the TCRdb copy retains only in-frame clones and omits some. The data hold around 120,000 clones, with 90% to 95% observed a single time. In corrective heart surgery, resections were taken, and these provided the thymus tissue. Sequencing input: thymus tissue. The receptors were sampled from a boy younger than two with a congenital heart defect but otherwise immunologically healthy.

The chain carries TRBV2 and TRBJ1-2; possibly TRBD1 for D (6 bases). V was pared by 10 bases and J by 6 bases, with 18 bases between. Germline V CDR1 and CDR2: SNHLY, FYNNEI. The CDR3 is 13 amino acids. This chain's CDR3 is CANPRGGMHGYTF. The CDR3 DNA is TGTGCCAATCCAAGGGGGGGAATGCATGGCTACACCTTC.

The chain combines TRBV13 with TRBJ2-2; a weak D match, TRBD2 (5 bases). V lost 3 bases and J 1 base, leaving 6 bases between the germline ends. The CDR3 spans 14 residues. CDR1 and CDR2 (germline): PRHDT, FYEKMQ (reference sequence). CDR3 in DNA: TGTGCCAGCAGCTTCGGGGTGAACACCGGGGAGCTGTTTTTT. Protein sequence: CASSFGVNTGELFF. Drawing the rest from reference TRBV13 and TRBJ2-2, the complete variable domain is AAGVIQSPRHLIKEKRETATLKCYPIPRHDTVYWYQQGPGQDPQFLISFYEKMQSDKGSIPDRFSAQQFSDYHSELNMSSLELGDSALYFCASSFGVNTGELFFGEGSRLTVL.

The chain couples TRBV13 to TRBJ2-3; TRBD2 agrees at 12 bases. The CDR3 contains 17 residues. V was clipped by 1 base and J by 1 base; unmatched bases: 3. Germline-derived CDR1 and CDR2 are PRHDT and FYEKMQ (reference sequence). The CDR3 loop reads CASSLELAGGRTDTQYF. The DNA of the CDR3 is TGTGCCAGCAGCTTAGAACTAGCGGGGGGCCGCACAGATACGCAGTATTTT.

The chain uses TRBV7-2 and TRBJ1-2, with 7 bases fitting TRBD1. The CDR3 has 14 amino acids. Germline V gene sequence: CDR1 SGHTA, CDR2 FQGNSA. After removal of 5 bases from V and 4 bases from J, the junction contained 7 bases not matched to a gene. In DNA, the CDR3 is TGTGCCAGCAGCCCCCGGACAGGTTCCTATGGCTACACCTTC. Translated: CASSPRTGSYGYTF. Full variable domain (outside the CDR3, taken from reference TRBV7-2 and TRBJ1-2): GAGVSQSPSNKVTEKGKDVELRCDPISGHTALYWYRQSLGQGLEFLIYFQGNSAPDKSGLPSDRFSAERTGGSVSTLTIQRTQQEDSAVYLCASSPRTGSYGYTFGSGTRLTVV.

The V call is TRBV25-1, the J call TRBJ1-1, with 8 bases lining up with TRBD1. The CDR3 contains 16 residues. Germline loops: CDR1 MGHDK, CDR2 SYGVNS. The V gene end was trimmed by 5 bases and the J gene end by 4 bases; junction bases not matched to a gene: 12. DNA of the CDR3: TGTGCCAGCAGTACCTCCCGGGGACAGGTGGCCACTGAAGCTTTCTTT. Translation: CASSTSRGQVATEAFF.

This chain connects TRBV13 to TRBJ2-5; the D gene is possibly TRBD2 (6 bases). This CDR3 is 20 amino acids long. The V gene lost 8 bases and the J gene lost 3 bases, with 34 bases spanning the gap. CDR1 and CDR2 from the germline V gene are PRHDT and FYEKMQ (reference sequence). The CDR3 is CASSPAGFSIPRELKETQYF. The CDR3 bases are TGTGCCAGCTCCCCGGCGGGATTCAGTATTCCAAGGGAGTTAAAAGAGACCCAGTACTTC.

This chain connects TRBV4-2 to TRBJ2-1; 8 positions match TRBD2. The CDR3 runs 18 residues. Germline lookup yields CDR1 LGHNA and CDR2 YNFKEQ. J lost 3 bases, V lost 0 bases, and 10 bases had no gene match. CDR3 region: CASSQDLLSGVIYNEQFF. The CDR3 DNA is TGTGCCAGCAGCCAAGATCTCCTTAGCGGGGTTATCTACAATGAGCAGTTCTTC.

This clone came up once. The gene calls are TRBV18 and TRBJ1-6, with TRBD1 identical over 10 bases. Trimming removed 1 base from V and 8 bases from J; junction bases left unmatched: 5. The CDR3 spans 16 residues. Germline lookup yields CDR1 KGHSH and CDR2 LQKENI. The CDR3 is CASSPHAGTGDSPLHF. CDR3 nucleotide sequence: TGTGCCAGCTCACCACATGCCGGGACAGGGGATTCACCCCTCCACTTT.

The V call is TRBV21-1, the J call TRBJ1-3; TRBD1 was called by the table and not checked on the DNA. TRBV21-1 is deemed a pseudogene. CDR3 length: 13 amino acids. CDR3 sequence reads: CASSYSTGNTIYF. CDR3 nucleotide sequence: TGTGCCAGCAGTTATTCGACAGGAAACACCATATATTTT.

This clone has a handful of counts. This chain links TRBV28 with TRBJ1-6; 10 positions match TRBD1. V lost 5 bases and J lost 7; bases outside the gene matches: 5. The CDR3 totals 15 residues. CDR1 is MDHEN, CDR2 SYDVKM, per germline. The CDR3 DNA reads TGTGCCAGCAGTGCCGGACAGGGGGACAATTCACCCCTCCACTTT. This gives the protein CASSAGQGDNSPLHF.

The chain employs TRBV29-1 and TRBJ2-5; the match to TRBD1 covers 9 bases. Looked up from germline, CDR1 is SQVTM and CDR2 is ANQGSEA. This CDR3 has 15 amino acids. V dropped 6 bases and J dropped 6; count of bases not matched to a gene: 14. Here the CDR3 DNA reads TGCAGCGTCCGACCCCGAGTCGACAGGGGGAAGACCCAGTACTTC. This translates into CSVRPRVDRGKTQYF. Full variable domain (rest looked up from reference TRBV29-1 and TRBJ2-5): SAVISQKPSRDICQRGTSLTIQCQVDSQVTMMFWYRQQPGQSLTLIATANQGSEATYESGFVIDKFPISRPNLTFSTLTVSNMSPEDSSIYLCSVRPRVDRGKTQYFGPGTRLLVL.

The rearrangement joins TRBV9 to TRBJ2-7, with TRBD1 identical over 8 bases. The trim removed 4 bases at V and 0 bases at J, leaving 9 bases unmatched. The CDR3 totals 16 residues. Per the germline V gene, CDR1 is SGDLS and CDR2 is YYNGEE. The CDR3 reads CASSPGDRPFSYEQYF. CDR3 sequence (DNA): TGTGCCAGCAGCCCCGGGGACAGGCCCTTCTCCTACGAGCAGTACTTC.

V is TRBV4-3 and J is TRBJ1-2, with D maybe TRBD1 (6 bases). Germline V gives CDR1 LGHNA, CDR2 YSLEER. The CDR3 extends over 14 amino acids. V lost 0 bases and J 6 bases, leaving 11 bases between the germline ends. Here the CDR3 DNA reads TGCGCCAGCAGCCAAGAGGAGGGGGTGGATGGCTACACCTTC. As protein: CASSQEEGVDGYTF.

This rearrangement joins TRBV5-1 to TRBJ2-5; the match to TRBD2 covers 12 bases. The junction had 4 bases not matched to a gene; V was cut back by 0 bases and J by 4 bases. Germline CDR1 is SGHRS and CDR2 is YFSETQ. CDR3 length: 16 amino acids. CDR3 residues: CASSLGLAGEGETQYF. DNA of the CDR3: TGCGCCAGCAGCTTGGGACTAGCGGGGGAGGGAGAGACCCAGTACTTC.

The chain carries TRBV7-2 and TRBJ1-3, with D uncertain. The CDR3 loop spans 17 amino acids. Trimming took 0 bases from V and 0 from J, leaving 12 bases between them. CDR1 is SGHTA and CDR2 is FQGNSA in the germline V gene. CDR3 in amino acids: CASSLAEQSPSGNTIYF. CDR3 nucleotide sequence: TGTGCCAGCAGCTTAGCAGAACAAAGCCCCTCTGGAAACACCATATATTTT. The full variable domain, its missing parts supplied by reference TRBV7-2 and TRBJ1-3, is GAGVSQSPSNKVTEKGKDVELRCDPISGHTALYWYRQSLGQGLEFLIYFQGNSAPDKSGLPSDRFSAERTGGSVSTLTIQRTQQEDSAVYLCASSLAEQSPSGNTIYFGEGSWLTVV.

The rearrangement uses TRBV5-1 and TRBJ1-1; 9 positions agree with TRBD1. This CDR3 has 16 amino acids. The germline V gene encodes CDR1 SGHRS and CDR2 YFSETQ. The V and J ends lost 7 bases and 3 bases, in that order; junction bases with no gene match: 13. This CDR3 is CASPGISDRGYTEAFF. DNA for the CDR3: TGCGCCAGCCCCGGAATATCGGACAGGGGTTACACTGAAGCTTTCTTT.

The chain has TRBV18 and TRBJ2-1; no clear D gene. CDR1 is KGHSH, CDR2 LQKENI, per germline. The V gene lost 1 base and the J gene lost 2 bases, with 9 bases spanning the gap. This CDR3 region has 15 residues. This CDR3 is CASSPLFHTYNEQFF. The DNA of the CDR3 is TGTGCCAGCTCACCACTATTTCACACCTACAATGAGCAGTTCTTC.

This chain connects TRBV19 to TRBJ1-1; 7 bases align to TRBD1. CDR1 is LNHDA, CDR2 SQIVND, per germline (reference sequence). V lost 6 bases and J lost 0; bases outside the gene matches: 13. This CDR3 region has 17 residues. The CDR3 loop reads CASSIDRVRPMNTEAFF. The CDR3 DNA reads as TGTGCCAGTAGCATCGACAGGGTCCGACCCATGAACACTGAAGCTTTCTTT.

The chain joins TRBV5-5 to TRBJ2-7; D gene unclear. The CDR3 has 14 residues. V was pared by 0 bases and J by 3 bases, with 10 bases between. Germline CDR1 reads SGHKS; CDR2 reads YYEKEE (reference sequence). The CDR3: CASSLATLSYEQYF. For the CDR3, the DNA is TGTGCCAGCAGCTTGGCGACACTCAGCTACGAGCAGTACTTC.

This sequence joins TRBV4-3 and TRBJ1-2; TRBD1 matches at 7 bases. This CDR3 comprises 17 residues. With V trimmed by 0 bases and J by 3 bases, 10 bases remained unmatched. CDR1 and CDR2 (germline): LGHNA, YSLEER. CDR3 sequence (DNA): TGCGCCAGCAGCCAAGATTCAGGACAGGTCCTTCACTATGGCTACACCTTC. This gives the protein CASSQDSGQVLHYGYTF.

The chain has TRBV30 and TRBJ2-7; 8 positions match TRBD2. The CDR3 totals 15 residues. The ends lost 0 bases at V and 5 bases at J; junction bases unmatched: 9. CDR1 is GTSNPN and CDR2 is SVGIG in the germline V gene (reference sequence). In DNA form, the CDR3 reads TGTGCCTGGAGTGTAAGCGGGGGTGCCCGGAACGAGCAGTACTTC. Its translation: CAWSVSGGARNEQYF.

This chain uses TRBV5-5 with TRBJ2-1; TRBD2 agrees at 10 bases. The germline V gene encodes CDR1 SGHKS and CDR2 YYEKEE (reference sequence). The CDR3 covers 11 residues. V lost 4 bases and J lost 16; bases outside the gene matches: 5. CDR3 protein: CASSLLAGNFF. In DNA form, the CDR3 reads TGTGCCAGCAGCCTACTAGCGGGGAACTTCTTC. Complete variable domain (other parts from reference TRBV5-5 and TRBJ2-1): DAGVTQSPTHLIKTRGQQVTLRCSPISGHKSVSWYQQVLGQGPQFIFQYYEKEERGRGNFPDRFSARQFPNYSSELNVNALLLGDSALYLCASSLLAGNFFGPGTRLTVL.

Here the CDR3 reads CASSRGSLNSPLHF. The CDR3, as DNA: TGTGCCAGCAGCCGAGGATCTTTAAATTCACCCCTCCACTTT. The rearrangement joins TRBV4-2 to TRBJ1-6; no definite D call. CDR1 is LGHNA, CDR2 YNFKEQ, per germline. This CDR3 spans 14 amino acids. V was pared by 4 bases and J by 7 bases, with 11 bases between.

The V gene is TRBV6-5, the J gene TRBJ1-4; 7 bases are shared with TRBD1. This CDR3 spans 16 amino acids. V was pared by 0 bases and J by 8 bases, with 9 bases of the junction left unmatched. Germline loops: CDR1 MNHEY, CDR2 SVGAGI. The DNA for the CDR3 is TGTGCCAGCAGTTACTCGAATCAAGCAGGGGGGGAAAAACTGTTTTTT. It yields the protein CASSYSNQAGGEKLFF.

This chain connects TRBV9 to TRBJ2-3; the match to TRBD2 covers 10 bases. The ends lost 1 base at V and 8 bases at J; junction bases unmatched: 7. Per the germline V gene, CDR1 is SGDLS and CDR2 is YYNGEE. The CDR3 length is 15 residues. The CDR3 region has the DNA TGTGCCAGCAGCGTAAAGAAGGCTAGCGGGGGTACGCAGTATTTT. Amino acid sequence: CASSVKKASGGTQYF. The whole variable domain, filled in from reference TRBV9 and TRBJ2-3, reads DSGVTQTPKHLITATGQRVTLRCSPRSGDLSVYWYQQSLDQGLQFLIQYYNGEERAKGNILERFSAQQFPDLHSELNLSSLELGDSALYFCASSVKKASGGTQYFGPGTRLTVL.

Only a few counts were recorded for this clone. The rearrangement joins TRBV12-5 to TRBJ1-1; no definite D call. This CDR3 has 13 amino acids. The germline V gene has CDR1 LGHNT and CDR2 FRNRAP. V was pared by 4 bases and J by 8 bases, with 14 bases between. The CDR3 is CASGSGALNEAFF. In DNA form, the CDR3 reads TGTGCTAGTGGTTCAGGTGCGCTTAACGAAGCTTTCTTT.

CDR3 in amino acids: CASSSTGACPFYGYTF. The CDR3 coding sequence is TGTGCCAGCAGTTCGACAGGGGCTTGCCCCTTCTATGGCTACACCTTC. The chain is built from TRBV28 and TRBJ1-2; TRBD1 aligns across 8 bases. V dropped 4 bases and J dropped 4; count of bases not matched to a gene: 11. The CDR3 has 16 residues. The V gene's germline CDR1 is MDHEN and CDR2 SYDVKM.